This T cell receptor beta chain derives from a study of blood T cell repertoires in COVID-19. There are 15 residues in the CDR3. CDR1 is MDHEN and CDR2 is SYDVKM in the germline V gene. V was pared by 6 bases and J by 3 bases, with 9 bases of the junction left unmatched. Here immunoSEQ multiplex PCR was the method, and the copy in TCRdb shows in-frame clones only, minus some. The sample holds approximately 180,000 clones, approximately 89% seen once. The sequence was collected from a man aged 40-50 years who had recovered from COVID-19. This chain joins TRBV28 and TRBJ2-7, with 9 bases identical to TRBD1. The sequenced material came from PBMCs or T cells enriched from blood (not recorded which). The CDR3 DNA is TGTGCCAGCAGACAGGAGGGGACAGGGTACTACGAGCAGTACTTC. It is translated as CASRQEGTGYYEQYF.